Each of the 30 T cell receptor beta chains below was sequenced from the same sample in a study of identifying expanded T cells in peripheral blood. The assay was immunoSEQ multiplex PCR, and TCRdb's table has in-frame clones only and misses some. The table has under 95,000 clones, about 89% seen once. Material: blood. Receptors were obtained from a person between 18 and 70 years old in good health.

This sequence joins TRBV29-1 and TRBJ2-1, with D perhaps matching TRBD1 or TRBD2 (5 bases each). Looked up from germline, CDR1 is SQVTM and CDR2 is ANQGSEA. The CDR3 runs to 12 residues. V lost 6 bases, J lost 6 bases, and 12 bases lay in between. As DNA, the CDR3 is TGCAGCGTGGCCGGGACCCTCAATGAGCAGTTCTTC. Amino acids: CSVAGTLNEQFF.

V gene TRBV6-6 combines with J gene TRBJ1-5, with no clear D. The CDR3 is 11 residues long. Germline V gene lookup returns CDR1 MNHNY and CDR2 SVGAGI (reference sequence). The V gene lost 4 bases and the J gene lost 7 bases, with 5 bases spanning the gap. The CDR3 protein is CASSSGQPQHF. DNA for the CDR3: TGTGCCAGCAGTTCTGGGCAGCCCCAGCATTTT.

The count of this clone is one. This chain links TRBV11-2 with TRBJ1-4; D uncertain. Trimming removed 3 bases at V and 7 bases at J, with 6 bases between. The CDR3 runs 12 residues. Germline CDR1 reads SGHAT; CDR2 reads FQNNGV. CDR3 nucleotide sequence: TGTGCCAGCAGCTTTGTACTTGAAAAACTGTTTTTT. Translating it yields CASSFVLEKLFF.

The V call is TRBV6-6, the J call TRBJ2-7; 7 bases match TRBD2. The CDR3 runs to 12 residues. The V gene end was trimmed by 6 bases and the J gene end by 4 bases; junction bases not matched to a gene: 3. CDR1 is MNHNY, CDR2 SVGAGI, per germline (reference sequence). As DNA, the CDR3 is TGTGCCAGCAGCCTAGCGGAGTACGAGCAGTACTTC. This codes for CASSLAEYEQYF.

This clone was seen only once. V usage is TRBV6-6 and J usage is TRBJ1-4; D gene unclear. The germline CDR1 and CDR2 sequences are MNHNY and SVGAGI (reference sequence). V was cut by 2 bases and J by 0 bases, with 10 bases left in between. CDR3 length: 16 amino acids. The CDR3 coding sequence is TGTGCCAGCAGTTACGTCTTTAATTCAACTAATGAAAAACTGTTTTTT. It specifies CASSYVFNSTNEKLFF.

This chain's CDR3 is CASSSLRDRGQGGYTF. In DNA form, the CDR3 reads TGCGCCAGCAGCTCCCTCCGGGACAGGGGGCAAGGAGGCTACACCTTC. V usage is TRBV5-1 and J usage is TRBJ1-2; TRBD1 aligns across 12 bases. This CDR3 contains 16 residues. Germline trimming cut 3 bases from V and 8 bases from J; bases unmatched to any gene: 11. The V gene's germline CDR1 is SGHRS and CDR2 YFSETQ. Full variable domain (outside the CDR3, taken from reference TRBV5-1 and TRBJ1-2): KAGVTQTPRYLIKTRGQQVTLSCSPISGHRSVSWYQQTPGQGLQFLFEYFSETQRNKGNFPGRFSGRQFSNSRSEMNVSTLELGDSALYLCASSSLRDRGQGGYTFGSGTRLTVV.

The chain joins TRBV7-2 to TRBJ2-7; D uncertain. CDR1 and CDR2 (germline): SGHTA, FQGNSA. This CDR3 has 14 amino acids. Trimming shortened V by 6 bases and J by 4 bases, and 16 bases separated the two germline ends. CDR3 in amino acids: CASSYEPNSYEQYF. The DNA of the CDR3 is TGTGCCAGCAGTTATGAACCTAACTCTTACGAGCAGTACTTC.

This chain uses TRBV29-1 with TRBJ2-1; D unresolved. The germline V and J ends were trimmed by 0 bases and 4 bases, with 10 bases remaining between them. This CDR3 has 14 amino acids. The germline CDR1 and CDR2 sequences are SQVTM and ANQGSEA. The CDR3: CSVEDPLRYNEQFF. The CDR3 bases are TGCAGCGTTGAAGATCCGCTCAGATACAATGAGCAGTTCTTC.

The gene calls are TRBV4-2 and TRBJ2-1; D call uncertain. The CDR3 runs to 14 residues. Per germline, CDR1 LGHNA and CDR2 YNFKEQ. Trimming stripped 1 base from V and 6 bases from J, with 10 bases between. The CDR3 nucleotides read TGTGCCAGCAGCCAAGCGGGCGCCTTCAATGAGCAGTTCTTC. Translated, it gives CASSQAGAFNEQFF.

The chain recombines TRBV11-2 with TRBJ2-7; D gene uncertain. Trimming took 5 bases from V and 3 from J, leaving 8 bases between them. The CDR3 sequence is 12 residues long. CDR1 SGHAT and CDR2 FQNNGV come from the germline V gene. The CDR3 protein is CASSPAGYEQYF. The CDR3 region has the DNA TGTGCCAGCAGCCCTGCCGGCTACGAGCAGTACTTC.

The chain uses TRBV19 and TRBJ1-1; 7 bases agree with TRBD1. V was pared by 3 bases and J by 4 bases, with 5 bases of the junction left unmatched. CDR3 length equals 14 residues. Looked up from germline, CDR1 is LNHDA and CDR2 is SQIVND (reference sequence). In DNA, the CDR3 is TGTGCCAGTAGTATGTGGCGACAGGGCACTGAAGCTTTCTTT. This gives the protein CASSMWRQGTEAFF.

V and J are TRBV7-2 and TRBJ2-3; the match to TRBD1 covers 7 bases. Germline CDR1 is SGHTA and CDR2 is FQGNSA. Trimming at V came to 5 bases and at J to 6 bases, leaving 5 bases not matched to a gene. There are 13 residues in the CDR3. CDR3 sequence: CASSKDRWDTQYF. The CDR3 DNA sequence: TGTGCCAGCAGCAAGGACAGGTGGGATACGCAGTATTTT.

This sequence joins TRBV6-6 and TRBJ1-2; 9 nucleotides line up with TRBD1. The CDR3 contains 13 residues. V trimming: 4 bases; J trimming: 8 bases; junction bases outside the gene matches: 5. Germline V gene lookup returns CDR1 MNHNY and CDR2 SVGAGI (reference sequence). The CDR3 spells CASSWDRVTGYTF. CDR3 in DNA: TGTGCCAGCAGTTGGGACAGGGTAACCGGCTACACCTTC.

The rearrangement joins TRBV5-1 to TRBJ2-1, with 9 bases fitting TRBD2. This CDR3 comprises 14 residues. From germline, CDR1 is SGHRS and CDR2 YFSETQ. V lost 7 bases to trimming and J lost 4 bases; unmatched junction nucleotides: 6. As DNA, the CDR3 is TGCGCCAGCGGTGCTAGCGGGGCATACAATGAGCAGTTCTTC. Its translation: CASGASGAYNEQFF.

The chain has TRBV6-1 and TRBJ1-3; D is unresolved. Germline V gene lookup returns CDR1 MNHNS and CDR2 SASEGT. V lost 4 bases, J lost 0 bases, and 13 bases lay in between. This CDR3 is built from 16 residues. CDR3 coding DNA: TGTGCCAGCAGTGTCGGCACCAGCCTCTCTGGAAACACCATATATTTT. This sequence encodes CASSVGTSLSGNTIYF.

In the case of this clone: Its ends do not fully match the called genes, so a read error is possible. The CDR3 DNA is TGTGCCAGCCCACCACCGGCGGGGAAGGGCAAAAACATTCAGTACTTC. This sequence encodes CASPPPAGKGKNIQYF. The V and J genes are TRBV18 and TRBJ2-4, with D maybe TRBD2 (6 bases). This CDR3 is 16 amino acids long. CDR1 is KGHSH and CDR2 is LQKENI in the germline V gene.

In its sample, this clone was seen a few times. CDR3 residues: CASSLSTEAFF. The CDR3 DNA reads TGTGCCAGCTCACTTAGTACTGAAGCTTTCTTT. V is TRBV18 and J is TRBJ1-1; D ambiguous. There are 11 residues in the CDR3. V was cut by 4 bases and J by 5 bases, with 5 bases left in between. Germline CDR1 reads KGHSH; CDR2 reads LQKENI.

The chain recombines TRBV5-6 with TRBJ2-3, with 7 bases matching TRBD1. Germline CDR1 SGHDT, CDR2 YYEEEE. Losses at the gene ends were 3 bases for V and 0 bases for J; bases not matched to a gene: 1. The CDR3 extends over 14 amino acids. This CDR3 reads CASSSGQSTDTQYF. DNA for the CDR3: TGTGCCAGCAGCTCGGGACAGAGCACAGATACGCAGTATTTT.

This clone came up once. The rearrangement joins TRBV6-5 to TRBJ2-1; D tentatively fits TRBD1 or TRBD2 (5 bases each). This CDR3 is 13 amino acids long. Trimming took off 7 bases at V and 9 bases at J, with 16 bases between the two ends. The germline CDR1 and CDR2 sequences are MNHEY and SVGAGI. CDR3 amino acids: CASNPGPGGEQFF. The DNA for the CDR3 is TGTGCCAGCAACCCGGGTCCTGGGGGTGAGCAGTTCTTC.

J is TRBJ2-5 and V is TRBV18; weak D call: TRBD2 (5 bases). CDR1 is KGHSH and CDR2 is LQKENI in the germline V gene. The length of the CDR3 is 13 residues. V lost 2 bases and J lost 5, with 9 bases in between. DNA for the CDR3: TGTGCCAGCTCACCATCCGGGAAGGAGACCCAGTACTTC. It specifies CASSPSGKETQYF.

The chain employs TRBV28 and TRBJ1-1, with a possible D match to TRBD1 (6 bases). Per the germline V gene, CDR1 is MDHEN and CDR2 is SYDVKM. The CDR3 length is 13 residues. The V and J ends lost 5 bases and 10 bases respectively, with 17 bases between them. The CDR3 here is CASSAEDSLGAFF. The CDR3 region has the DNA TGTGCCAGCAGTGCCGAGGACAGTTTAGGAGCTTTCTTT.

The rearrangement links TRBV28 to TRBJ2-1, with unresolved D. This CDR3 has 16 amino acids. Germline V gene lookup returns CDR1 MDHEN and CDR2 SYDVKM. The ends were cut back, 1 base at V and 0 bases at J, with 10 bases in the middle. The CDR3 protein is CASSLLGGSSYNEQFF. CDR3 DNA sequence: TGTGCCAGCAGTTTATTGGGTGGAAGCTCCTACAATGAGCAGTTCTTC.

The V gene is TRBV11-2, the J gene TRBJ2-4; TRBD2 aligns across 7 bases. The J segment lost 6 bases and the V segment lost 6 bases, leaving 2 bases of the junction unmatched. The CDR3 contains 12 residues. CDR1 is SGHAT, CDR2 FQNNGV, per germline. The CDR3 coding sequence is TGTGCCAGCAGGGGCGGGGGAAACATTCAGTACTTC. This codes for CASRGGGNIQYF. The full variable domain, rest sourced from reference TRBV11-2 and TRBJ2-4, is EAGVAQSPRYKIIEKRQSVAFWCNPISGHATLYWYQQILGQGPKLLIQFQNNGVVDDSQLPKDRFSAERLKGVDSTLKIQPAKLEDSAVYLCASRGGGNIQYFGAGTRLSVL.

The chain has TRBV6-5 and TRBJ2-7; TRBD2 might be the D (5 bases). The V end lost 2 bases, the J end lost 3 bases, and 11 bases lay between the germline ends. Germline CDR1 MNHEY, CDR2 SVGAGI. This CDR3 comprises 14 residues. CDR3: CASSYQAENYEQYF. CDR3 DNA sequence: TGTGCCAGCAGTTACCAAGCGGAGAACTACGAGCAGTACTTC.

This chain connects TRBV2 to TRBJ2-3, with 7 bases lining up with TRBD1. Germline-derived CDR1 and CDR2 are SNHLY and FYNNEI. This CDR3 comprises 14 residues. Written as DNA, the CDR3 is TGTGCAGGAGAGGGGGCAGACCCCACAGATACGCAGTATTTT. Its translation is CAGEGADPTDTQYF.

This sequence joins TRBV4-1 and TRBJ2-5, with D unclear. Trimming removed 0 bases at V and 7 bases at J, with 15 bases between. Germline V gene sequence: CDR1 MGHRA, CDR2 YSYEKL. This CDR3 is 15 amino acids long. CDR3 nucleotides: TGCGCCAGCAGCCAAGATGTACAACCTTTCGGGACCCAGTACTTC. It is translated as CASSQDVQPFGTQYF.

The chain uses TRBV5-6 and TRBJ2-5; D is possibly TRBD1 or TRBD2 (5 bases each). V was cut by 0 bases and J by 9 bases, with 21 bases left in between. CDR1 and CDR2 from the germline V gene are SGHDT and YYEEEE. The CDR3 totals 16 residues. The CDR3 DNA sequence: TGTGCCAGCAGCTTGGGGACTGGGACCGCAAGGGTGTCCCAGTACTTC. Translation gives CASSLGTGTARVSQYF.

This chain joins TRBV5-5 and TRBJ1-1, with 8 bases fitting TRBD1. The germline V gene has CDR1 SGHKS and CDR2 YYEKEE (reference sequence). The V gene end was trimmed by 4 bases and the J gene end by 4 bases; junction bases not matched to a gene: 6. This CDR3 region has 14 residues. The CDR3 is CASSVITGGTEAFF. CDR3 nucleotide sequence: TGTGCCAGCAGCGTGATCACAGGGGGCACTGAAGCTTTCTTT.

CDR3 residues: CASSEATGSSGNTIYF. The CDR3 region has the DNA TGTGCCAGCAGTGAAGCGACGGGGAGCTCTGGAAACACCATATATTTT. The rearrangement links TRBV6-1 to TRBJ1-3; no clear D. Germline V CDR1 and CDR2: MNHNS, SASEGT. V was cut by 0 bases and J by 0 bases, with 9 bases left in between. CDR3 length: 16 residues.

The J gene is TRBJ2-7, the V gene TRBV19, with TRBD1 matching 9 bases. This CDR3 comprises 15 residues. The J segment lost 10 bases and the V segment lost 5 bases, leaving 15 bases of the junction unmatched. Germline lookup yields CDR1 LNHDA and CDR2 SQIVND (reference sequence). For the CDR3, the DNA is TGTGCCAGTAGTGGAAGAGGGACAGGGCTTGGGCCTCAGTACTTC. This encodes CASSGRGTGLGPQYF.